A single sample gave rise to the 16 T cell receptor beta chains below, sequenced in a study of T cells in tumors after PD-1 blockade. The protocol was immunoSEQ multiplex PCR, while the TCRdb copy is restricted to in-frame clones and leaves out a portion. Altogether 34,000 or so clones are present, 73% being singletons, with the ten largest covering under 40%. Here the sequenced sample was PBMCs, taken after anti-PD-1 treatment. These receptors originate from a human donor with basal cell carcinoma.

The J gene is TRBJ2-3, the V gene TRBV7-9; tentative D call: TRBD2 (5 bases). CDR1 is SEHNR, CDR2 FQNEAQ, per germline (reference sequence). The ends were cut back, 5 bases at V and 4 bases at J, with 13 bases in the middle. There are 14 residues in the CDR3. This chain's CDR3 is CASSPGGFSDTQYF. The CDR3 coding sequence is TGTGCCAGCAGCCCCGGAGGTTTCTCAGATACGCAGTATTTT.

The V call is TRBV4-3, the J call TRBJ1-5; 9 bases align to TRBD1. CDR1 is LGHNA, CDR2 YSLEER, per germline. Trimming took 3 bases from V and 2 from J; bases not matched to a gene: 5. This CDR3 is 16 amino acids long. CDR3 DNA sequence: TGCGCCAGCAGCCAGGGGACAGGGTTGGGCAATCAGCCCCAGCATTTT. It specifies CASSQGTGLGNQPQHF.

The chain is built from TRBV3-1 (or the pseudogene TRBV3-2) and TRBJ2-1; 8 bases agree with TRBD2. The V and J ends lost 1 base and 7 bases, in that order; junction bases with no gene match: 6. Germline V gives CDR1 LGHDT, CDR2 YNNKEL (reference sequence). The CDR3 loop spans 15 amino acids. CDR3 protein: CASSQGRGAKNEQFF. In DNA, the CDR3 is TGTGCCAGCAGCCAAGGGCGGGGGGCAAAGAATGAGCAGTTCTTC.

This chain joins TRBV12-3 or TRBV12-4 and TRBJ1-6; D not resolved. The CDR3 is 13 residues long. The ends were cut back, 3 bases at V and 6 bases at J, with 6 bases in the middle. CDR3: CASSLGVNSPLHF. CDR3 coding DNA: TGTGCCAGCAGTTTGGGAGTTAATTCACCCCTCCACTTT.

As to this clone: The identical CDR3 is also encoded by other nucleotide sequences in the sample. The gene calls are TRBV7-2 and TRBJ2-1; 7 bases fit TRBD2. The V gene's germline CDR1 is SGHTA and CDR2 FQGNSA. The CDR3 consists of 14 residues. V trimming: 1 base; J trimming: 9 bases; junction bases outside the gene matches: 6. The CDR3 sequence is CASSLVAGGGEQFF. The CDR3 bases are TGTGCCAGCAGCTTAGTGGCAGGCGGGGGTGAGCAGTTCTTC.

The chain uses TRBV11-2 and TRBJ2-5; D gene unclear. V lost 5 bases, J lost 5 bases, and 30 bases lay in between. The CDR3 length is 19 residues. Germline V CDR1 and CDR2: SGHAT, FQNNGV. The chain's CDR3 is CASSPGGWKGPKYRETQYF. CDR3 DNA sequence: TGTGCCAGCAGCCCAGGCGGCTGGAAAGGCCCGAAATATCGGGAGACCCAGTACTTC.

This sequence joins TRBV6-4 and TRBJ1-1; the D gene is possibly TRBD1 (6 bases). The CDR3 length is 14 residues. Trimming cost V 2 bases and J 1 base, with 8 bases left between them. CDR1 and CDR2 (germline): MRHNA, SNTAGT. The CDR3 bases are TGTGCCAGCAGTGACGGGGGCAAGAACACTGAAGCTTTCTTT. It translates to CASSDGGKNTEAFF.

This clone was recorded once. J is TRBJ1-5 and V is TRBV6-1; 7 bases are shared with TRBD1. Trimming cost V 0 bases and J 4 bases; bases outside gene matches: 6. Germline loops: CDR1 MNHNS, CDR2 SASEGT. The length of the CDR3 is 16 residues. CDR3 in amino acids: CASSEARGGKNQPQHF. CDR3 nucleotides: TGTGCCAGCAGTGAAGCGCGAGGGGGCAAGAATCAGCCCCAGCATTTT.

There are a few counts of this clone. V is TRBV7-9 and J is TRBJ2-1; D might be TRBD1 or TRBD2, each matching 5 bases. CDR1 and CDR2 (germline): SEHNR, FQNEAQ (reference sequence). Deletions cut 3 bases from V and 10 bases from J, with 10 bases between. The CDR3 is made up of 12 amino acids. CDR3 sequence reads: CASSFGGGEQFF. Here the CDR3 DNA reads TGTGCCAGCAGCTTTGGTGGGGGAGAGCAGTTCTTC.

The genes are TRBV5-4 and TRBJ1-2; no firm D call. This CDR3 is built from 14 residues. Germline V gene lookup returns CDR1 SGHNT and CDR2 YYREEE (reference sequence). V lost 2 bases and J lost 2, with 10 bases in between. The DNA for the CDR3 is TGTGCCAGCAGCTTATGGGGTCGGAACTATGGCTACACCTTC. It yields the protein CASSLWGRNYGYTF. The variable domain in full, with the rest retrieved from reference TRBV5-4 and TRBJ1-2, is ETGVTQSPTHLIKTRGQQVTLRCSSQSGHNTVSWYQQALGQGPQFIFQYYREEENGRGNFPPRFSGLQFPNYSSELNVNALELDDSALYLCASSLWGRNYGYTFGSGTRLTVV.

The gene calls are TRBV28 and TRBJ2-7; possible D gene TRBD2, 6 bases. The CDR3 runs to 12 residues. Germline assignment: CDR1 MDHEN and CDR2 SYDVKM. V dropped 8 bases and J dropped 2 bases, with 10 bases sitting between them. CDR3: CASLRGTYEQYF. In nucleotides, the CDR3 is TGTGCCAGCCTCCGGGGGACCTACGAGCAGTACTTC.

The CDR3 nucleotides read TGTGCCAGCAGCCCTCAAGGGGGGGCCGGGGATACGCAGTATTTT. Protein sequence: CASSPQGGAGDTQYF. The V gene is TRBV3-1 (or the pseudogene TRBV3-2), the J gene TRBJ2-3; D perhaps matches TRBD2 (7 bases). The V end was cut by 4 bases, the J end by 6 bases, with 17 bases between. Germline V gene data show CDR1 as LGHDT and CDR2 as YNNKEL (reference sequence). This CDR3 comprises 15 residues.

The gene calls are TRBV3-1 (or the pseudogene TRBV3-2) and TRBJ1-5; TRBD1 aligns across 10 bases. V was clipped by 1 base and J by 1 base; unmatched bases: 7. CDR1 LGHDT and CDR2 YNNKEL come from the germline V gene (reference sequence). CDR3 length: 18 residues. This chain's CDR3 is CASSQGGQGFWSNQPQHF. CDR3 in DNA: TGTGCCAGCAGCCAAGGGGGACAGGGGTTTTGGAGCAATCAGCCCCAGCATTTT.

This chain joins TRBV7-8 and TRBJ2-1; 11 nucleotides agree with TRBD2. This CDR3 comprises 14 residues. In germline, CDR1 is SGHVS, CDR2 FQNEAQ. J lost 4 bases, V lost 8 bases, and 4 bases had no gene match. The CDR3 DNA sequence: TGTGCCAGCTTTAGCGGGAGGGCGTACAATGAGCAGTTCTTC. This encodes CASFSGRAYNEQFF.

CDR3 amino acids: CASSLTSGLPRTEAFF. CDR3 nucleotides: TGCGCCAGCAGCCTTACCTCGGGACTTCCCAGAACTGAAGCTTTCTTT. The V and J genes are TRBV4-3 and TRBJ1-1, with D tentatively TRBD1 (5 bases). The CDR3 has 16 residues. Germline V gene sequence: CDR1 LGHNA, CDR2 YSLEER. Trimming left V 4 bases short and J 5 bases short, with 20 bases between.

This clone was detected once. The chain is built from TRBV5-6 and TRBJ2-1; 12 nucleotides agree with TRBD2. Germline CDR1 SGHDT, CDR2 YYEEEE. The CDR3 has 14 amino acids. Germline trimming cut 0 bases from V and 12 bases from J; bases unmatched to any gene: 4. CDR3 sequence reads: CASSLGLAGAGQFF. The CDR3 DNA sequence: TGTGCCAGCAGCTTGGGACTAGCGGGAGCAGGGCAGTTCTTC.